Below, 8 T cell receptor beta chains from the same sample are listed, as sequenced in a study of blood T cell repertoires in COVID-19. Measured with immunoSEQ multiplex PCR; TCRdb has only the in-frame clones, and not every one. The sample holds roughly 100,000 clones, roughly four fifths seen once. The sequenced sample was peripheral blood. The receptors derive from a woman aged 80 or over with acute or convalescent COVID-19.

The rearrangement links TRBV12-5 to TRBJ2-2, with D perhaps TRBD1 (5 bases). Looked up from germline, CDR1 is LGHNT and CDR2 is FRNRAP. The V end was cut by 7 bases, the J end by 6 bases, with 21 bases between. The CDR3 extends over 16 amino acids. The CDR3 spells CASVSSLAGRPGELFF. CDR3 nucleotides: TGTGCTAGTGTTTCTTCCTTGGCAGGGCGGCCCGGGGAGCTGTTTTTT.

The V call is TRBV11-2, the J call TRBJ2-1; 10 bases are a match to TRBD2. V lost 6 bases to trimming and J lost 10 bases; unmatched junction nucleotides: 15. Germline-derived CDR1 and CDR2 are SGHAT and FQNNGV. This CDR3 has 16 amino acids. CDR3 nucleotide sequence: TGTGCCAGCAGTATTAGCGGGAGGAGATTCTTCCACGAGCAGTTCTTC. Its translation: CASSISGRRFFHEQFF.

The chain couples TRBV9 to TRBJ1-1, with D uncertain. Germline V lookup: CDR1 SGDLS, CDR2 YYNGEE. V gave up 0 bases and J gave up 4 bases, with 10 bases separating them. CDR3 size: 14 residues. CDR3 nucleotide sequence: TGTGCCAGCAGCGTAGGAAGTCGAGGCACTGAAGCTTTCTTT. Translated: CASSVGSRGTEAFF. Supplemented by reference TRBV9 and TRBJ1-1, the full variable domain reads DSGVTQTPKHLITATGQRVTLRCSPRSGDLSVYWYQQSLDQGLQFLIQYYNGEERAKGNILERFSAQQFPDLHSELNLSSLELGDSALYFCASSVGSRGTEAFFGQGTRLTVV.

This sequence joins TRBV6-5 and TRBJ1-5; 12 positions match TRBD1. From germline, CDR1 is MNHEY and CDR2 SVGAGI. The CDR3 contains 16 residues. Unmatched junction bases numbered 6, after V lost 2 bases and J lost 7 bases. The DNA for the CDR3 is TGTGCCAGCAGTTACGAAAGGGGACAGGGGGCCCAGCCCCAGCATTTT. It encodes CASSYERGQGAQPQHF.

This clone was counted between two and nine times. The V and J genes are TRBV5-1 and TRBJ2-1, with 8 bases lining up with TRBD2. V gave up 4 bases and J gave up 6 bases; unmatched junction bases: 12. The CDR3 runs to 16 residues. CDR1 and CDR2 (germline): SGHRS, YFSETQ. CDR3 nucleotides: TGCGCCAGCAGCCCGCCCTCCCGGGGGGGTCTCAATGAGCAGTTCTTC. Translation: CASSPPSRGGLNEQFF. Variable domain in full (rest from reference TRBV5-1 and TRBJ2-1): KAGVTQTPRYLIKTRGQQVTLSCSPISGHRSVSWYQQTPGQGLQFLFEYFSETQRNKGNFPGRFSGRQFSNSRSEMNVSTLELGDSALYLCASSPPSRGGLNEQFFGPGTRLTVL.

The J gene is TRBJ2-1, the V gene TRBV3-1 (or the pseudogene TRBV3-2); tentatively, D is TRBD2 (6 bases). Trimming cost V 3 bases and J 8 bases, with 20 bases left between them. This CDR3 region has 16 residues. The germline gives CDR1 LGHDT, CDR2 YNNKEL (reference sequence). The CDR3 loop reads CASSQEVMDYGDEQFF. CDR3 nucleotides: TGTGCCAGCAGCCAGGAGGTCATGGACTACGGGGATGAGCAGTTCTTC.

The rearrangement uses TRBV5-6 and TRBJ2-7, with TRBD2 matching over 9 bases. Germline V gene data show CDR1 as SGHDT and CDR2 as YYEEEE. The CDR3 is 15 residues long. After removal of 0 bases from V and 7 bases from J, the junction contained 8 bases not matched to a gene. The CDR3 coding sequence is TGTGCCAGCAGCTTGGCCGGCGGGAGGGCGTGGGAGCAGTACTTC. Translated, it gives CASSLAGGRAWEQYF.

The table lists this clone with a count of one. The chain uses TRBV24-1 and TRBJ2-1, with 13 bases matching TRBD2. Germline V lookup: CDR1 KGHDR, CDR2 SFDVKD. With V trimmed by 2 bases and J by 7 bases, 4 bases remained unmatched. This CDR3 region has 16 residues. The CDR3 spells CATSDWTSGSINEQFF. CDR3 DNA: TGTGCCACCAGTGATTGGACTAGCGGGAGTATAAATGAGCAGTTCTTC.